This T cell receptor beta chain derives from a study of cytomegalovirus exposure and HLA in healthy donors. Study-wide findings and caveats: Among TCR sequences, most were rare, though some public TCRs appeared in many donors.

A remark on this clone: Its antigen remains unknown.

The CDR3 has 14 residues. The germline CDR1 and CDR2 sequences are SGDLS and YYNGEE. Trimming stripped 0 bases from V and 3 bases from J, with 7 bases between. PCR used 60 Vbeta primers and 13 Jbeta primers. Assay used: immunoSEQ multiplex PCR; TCRdb lists only in-frame clones, some missing. Of roughly 150,000 clones detected, approximately 71% appear once; the ten largest clones hold approximately 5.6%. The sequence derives from a woman in her late teens or twenties in good health and CMV-seropositive. The chain combines TRBV9 with TRBJ1-3; the D is unclear. Sequenced: PBMCs. The CDR3: CASSVESGGNTIYF. CDR3 in DNA: TGTGCCAGCAGCGTAGAATCAGGTGGAAACACCATATATTTT.